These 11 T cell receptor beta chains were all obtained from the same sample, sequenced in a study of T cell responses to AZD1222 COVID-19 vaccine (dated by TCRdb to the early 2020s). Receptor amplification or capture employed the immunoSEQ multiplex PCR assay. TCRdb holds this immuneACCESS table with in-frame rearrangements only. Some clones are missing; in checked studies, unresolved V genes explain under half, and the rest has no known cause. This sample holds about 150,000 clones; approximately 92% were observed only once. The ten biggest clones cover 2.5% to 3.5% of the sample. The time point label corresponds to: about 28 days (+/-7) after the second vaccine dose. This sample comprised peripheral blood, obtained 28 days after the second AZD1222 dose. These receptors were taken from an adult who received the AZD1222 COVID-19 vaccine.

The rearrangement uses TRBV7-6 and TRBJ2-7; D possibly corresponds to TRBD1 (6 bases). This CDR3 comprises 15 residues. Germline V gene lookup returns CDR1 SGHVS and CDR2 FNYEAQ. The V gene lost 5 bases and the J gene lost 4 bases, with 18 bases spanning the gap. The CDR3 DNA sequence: TGTGCCAGCAGCCCGTTCTTGGGGGCCGCATACGAGCAGTACTTC. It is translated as CASSPFLGAAYEQYF.

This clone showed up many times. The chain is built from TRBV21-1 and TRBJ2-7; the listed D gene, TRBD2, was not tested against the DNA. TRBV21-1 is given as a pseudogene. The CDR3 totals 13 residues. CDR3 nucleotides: TGTGCCAGCGTATCCGGAGGAGGGTGCGAGCAGTACTTC. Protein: CASVSGGGCEQYF.

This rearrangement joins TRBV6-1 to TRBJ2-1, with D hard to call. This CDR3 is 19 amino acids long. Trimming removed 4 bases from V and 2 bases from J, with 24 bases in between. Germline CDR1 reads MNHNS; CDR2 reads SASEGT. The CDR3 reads CASSVIRSPTVGPYNEQFF. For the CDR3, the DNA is TGTGCCAGCAGTGTAATCCGATCCCCGACGGTAGGACCCTACAATGAGCAGTTCTTC.

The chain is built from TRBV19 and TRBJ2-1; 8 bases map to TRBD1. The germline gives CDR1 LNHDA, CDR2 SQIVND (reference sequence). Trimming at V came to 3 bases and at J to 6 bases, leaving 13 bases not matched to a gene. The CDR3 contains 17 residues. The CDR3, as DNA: TGTGCCAGTAGTATCTTAATTGGGCAGGGGGCTGCCAATGAGCAGTTCTTC. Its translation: CASSILIGQGAANEQFF.

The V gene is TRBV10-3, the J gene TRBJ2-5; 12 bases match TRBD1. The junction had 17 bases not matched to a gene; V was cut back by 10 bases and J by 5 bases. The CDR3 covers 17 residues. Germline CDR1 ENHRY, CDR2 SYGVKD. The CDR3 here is CATTVGDRGQWLETQYF. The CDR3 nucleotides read TGTGCCACCACAGTGGGGGACAGGGGGCAGTGGTTGGAGACCCAGTACTTC.

Written as DNA, the CDR3 is TGTGCCAGCAGCTTAGAGATGCGGGGGGCGTCGGGCTACACCTTC. Translating gives CASSLEMRGASGYTF. V gene TRBV7-9 combines with J gene TRBJ1-2, with D possibly being TRBD1 (6 bases). This CDR3 spans 15 amino acids. V was shortened by 1 base and J by 8 bases, with 17 bases between the two germline ends. The germline V gene has CDR1 SEHNR and CDR2 FQNEAQ (reference sequence).

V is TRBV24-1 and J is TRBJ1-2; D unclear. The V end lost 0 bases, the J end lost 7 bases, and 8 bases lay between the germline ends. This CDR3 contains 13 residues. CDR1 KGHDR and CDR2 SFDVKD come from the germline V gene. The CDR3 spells CATSDLFFTGYTF. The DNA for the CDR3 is TGTGCCACCAGTGATTTGTTCTTTACTGGCTACACCTTC.

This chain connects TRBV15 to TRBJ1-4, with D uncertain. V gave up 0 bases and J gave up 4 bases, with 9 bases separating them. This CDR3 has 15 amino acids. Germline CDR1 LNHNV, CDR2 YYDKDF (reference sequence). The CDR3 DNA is TGTGCCACCAGCAGAGATCTGATCCTTAATGAAAAACTGTTTTTT. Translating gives CATSRDLILNEKLFF.

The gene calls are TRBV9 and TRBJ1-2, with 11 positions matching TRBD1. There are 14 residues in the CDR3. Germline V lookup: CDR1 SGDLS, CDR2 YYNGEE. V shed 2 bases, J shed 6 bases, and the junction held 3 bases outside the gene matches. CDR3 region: CASSVGQGADGYTF. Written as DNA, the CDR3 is TGTGCCAGCAGCGTTGGACAGGGGGCTGATGGCTACACCTTC.

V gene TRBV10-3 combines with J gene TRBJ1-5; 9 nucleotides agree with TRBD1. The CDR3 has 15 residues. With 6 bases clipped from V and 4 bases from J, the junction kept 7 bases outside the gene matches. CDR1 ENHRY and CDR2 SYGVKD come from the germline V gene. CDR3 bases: TGTGCCATCAGGGGTACAGGGGGCGAAAATCAGCCCCAGCATTTT. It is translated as CAIRGTGGENQPQHF.

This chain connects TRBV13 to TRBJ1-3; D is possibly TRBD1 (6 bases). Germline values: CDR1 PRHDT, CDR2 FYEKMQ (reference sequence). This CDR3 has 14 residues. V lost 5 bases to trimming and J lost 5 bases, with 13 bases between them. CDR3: CASSRRQVRNTIYF. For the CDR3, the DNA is TGTGCCAGCAGCAGGCGACAGGTTAGAAACACCATATATTTT.